This T cell receptor beta chain was profiled in a study of OX40 agonist ivuxolimab in advanced cancers. Looking at the study overall: Given to patients was ivuxolimab, an agonistic anti-OX40 (CD134) antibody. One patient with hepatocellular carcinoma and two with cutaneous melanoma, three in all, had partial responses. Points from the study as a whole: Averaging showed that CD8+ T cells had more expanded clones than CD4+ did. The antigen specificity of the peripheral T cells (those that were expanded) was not determined.

Of note for this clone: Its antigen is currently unknown.

J was trimmed by 3 bases and V by 3 bases; bases with no gene match: 4. Germline CDR1 SEHNR, CDR2 FQNEAQ (reference sequence). This CDR3 region has 15 residues. The protocol was immunoSEQ multiplex PCR, while the TCRdb copy is restricted to in-frame clones and leaves out a portion. The table shows about 23,000 clones, with approximately 77% occurring only once. The sample here was CD4+ or CD8+ T cells sorted from blood, taken in a trial of the OX40 agonist ivuxolimab. J is TRBJ1-4 and V is TRBV7-9, with TRBD1 matching 7 bases. The sequence was collected from an adult with an advanced solid tumor such as melanoma, head and neck, liver or kidney cancer. CDR3 sequence (DNA): TGTGCCAGCAGCTTGAGACAGGGTTCTAATGAAAAACTGTTTTTT. Its protein is CASSLRQGSNEKLFF. The full variable domain, rest sourced from reference TRBV7-9 and TRBJ1-4, is DTGVSQNPRHKITKRGQNVTFRCDPISEHNRLYWYRQTLGQGPEFLTYFQNEAQLEKSRLLSDRFSAERPKGSFSTLEIQRTEQGDSAMYLCASSLRQGSNEKLFFGSGTQLSVL.